This TCR beta chain was captured in a study of T cells in localized non-small cell lung cancer. The CDR3 has 13 amino acids. V gave up 0 bases and J gave up 6 bases, with 9 bases separating them. Germline V gene lookup returns CDR1 MNHNY and CDR2 SVGAGI (reference sequence). Study-level findings and limits: Out of the top 100 tumor clones, a median roughly 58 were seen in adjacent lung. Sequence data derive from only one tumor region, so heterogeneity remains possible. Measurement of T cell clonality placed uninvolved adjacent lung highest, above the level in tumor.

Repertoires were generated with immunoSEQ multiplex PCR, while TCRdb's copy carries only in-frame clones and drops some. This table holds about 77,000 clones, approximately 90% found once. Turning to this clone: Its antigen is currently unknown.

The chain employs TRBV6-6 and TRBJ2-7; D call uncertain. The input for sequencing was peripheral blood, taken before any cancer treatment. The receptor was isolated from a woman aged 40-69 years with stage I squamous cell lung carcinoma. CDR3 nucleotides: TGTGCCAGCAGTTACTCCGCACCTTCCGAGCAGTACTTC. Its protein product is CASSYSAPSEQYF.